A selection of T cell receptor beta chains follows, all from one sample in a study of a mutant IDH1 vaccine in newly diagnosed glioma. Clones were read by immunoSEQ multiplex PCR, and TCRdb kept only the in-frame ones, dropping some. The sample records about 75,000 clones, over 75% being singletons. Antigen specificity for these receptors is unknown. The sample was PBMCs, taken from a glioma patient whose treatment included an IDH1 peptide vaccine. These receptors originate from a woman aged 45-65 years with glioma. Both conserved end residues are part of each CDR3. A D gene is named only where the DNA matches it firmly. Part of the rows lack a size; the others show once, few, many or a class for expanded clones.

clone_size	v_call	d_call	j_call	cdr3_aa	cdr3_nt
NA	TRBV19	TRBD1	TRBJ1-4	CASSISTGPEKLFF	TGTGCCAGTAGTATATCGACAGGGCCTGAAAAACTGTTTTTT
NA	TRBV5-1	NA	TRBJ1-2	CASSWTADRNYGYTF	TGCGCCAGCAGCTGGACAGCCGACCGGAACTATGGCTACACCTTC
NA	TRBV28	TRBD1	TRBJ2-5	CASSPLLGQGGETQYF	TGTGCCAGCAGTCCTCTCCTCGGACAGGGTGGAGAGACCCAGTACTTC
NA	TRBV6-1	NA	TRBJ1-3	CARRNTIYF	TGTGCCAGAAGAAACACCATATATTTT
NA	TRBV27	NA	TRBJ1-6	CASSSGGRANSPLHF	TGTGCCAGCAGTTCCGGGGGACGGGCGAATTCACCCCTCCACTTT
NA	TRBV14	TRBD1	TRBJ1-1	CASSPHRGWNTEAFF	TGTGCCAGCAGCCCTCACAGGGGATGGAACACTGAAGCTTTCTTT
NA	TRBV5-1	NA	TRBJ1-1	CASSKAGNTEAFF	TGCGCCAGCAGCAAGGCCGGGAACACTGAAGCTTTCTTT
NA	TRBV7-9	NA	TRBJ2-1	CASRPSWAGRSSYNEQFF	TGTGCCAGCAGACCCTCGTGGGCTGGTCGAAGCTCCTACAATGAGCAGTTCTTC
NA	TRBV5-4	NA	TRBJ2-6	CASSSGALGSGANVLTF	TGTGCCAGCAGCTCAGGGGCCCTGGGGTCTGGGGCCAACGTCCTGACTTTC
NA	TRBV6-1	TRBD1	TRBJ1-2	CATDRVGNGYTF	TGTGCCACCGACAGGGTGGGTAATGGCTACACCTTC
once	TRBV30	NA	TRBJ2-3	CAWDIRDTDTQYF	TGTGCCTGGGACATCCGAGACACAGATACGCAGTATTTT
NA	TRBV27	TRBD1	TRBJ2-7	CASSRGSNPYEQYF	TGTGCCAGCAGCAGGGGGAGTAACCCCTACGAGCAGTACTTC
once	TRBV7-9	TRBD2	TRBJ2-1	CASSPPLLGRELNEQFF	TGTGCCAGCAGCCCACCCCTCCTTGGGCGGGAGTTGAATGAGCAGTTCTTC
NA	TRBV2	TRBD1	TRBJ2-7	CASSGGDRFYEQYF	TGTGCCAGCAGTGGAGGGGACAGGTTCTACGAGCAGTACTTC
NA	TRBV18	NA	TRBJ2-5	CASSPMYVVQETQYF	TGTGCCAGCTCACCAATGTATGTAGTTCAAGAGACCCAGTACTTC
NA	TRBV28	NA	TRBJ1-2	CASSRTAYGYTF	TGTGCCAGCAGCCGGACAGCGTATGGCTACACCTTC
NA	TRBV27	TRBD1	TRBJ1-6	CASTTQGFGSPLHF	TGTGCCAGCACCACACAGGGGTTCGGTTCACCCCTCCACTTT
NA	TRBV7-3	TRBD2	TRBJ2-2	CASSLSGRRNTGELFF	TGTGCCAGCAGCCTTAGCGGGAGAAGGAACACCGGGGAGCTGTTTTTT
NA	TRBV11-2	NA	TRBJ1-2	CASSPTPGYFGYTF	TGTGCCAGCAGCCCGACACCTGGGTATTTTGGCTACACCTTC
NA	TRBV5-1	NA	TRBJ1-4	CASSLGLDEKLFF	TGCGCCAGCAGCTTGGGGCTGGACGAAAAACTGTTTTTT
once	TRBV9	NA	TRBJ1-5	CASSVGDSNQPQHF	TGTGCCAGCAGCGTAGGAGACAGCAATCAGCCCCAGCATTTT
NA	TRBV5-1	TRBD1	TRBJ2-3	CASSLLQGDSDTQYF	TGCGCCAGCAGCTTGCTCCAGGGGGATAGTGATACGCAGTATTTT
NA	TRBV7-8	TRBD1	TRBJ1-5	CASSVDRVGNQPQHF	TGTGCCAGCAGCGTCGACAGGGTAGGAAATCAGCCCCAGCATTTT
NA	TRBV18	TRBD2	TRBJ2-3	CASSPGAGGADTQYF	TGTGCCAGCTCACCAGGGGCGGGAGGGGCCGATACGCAGTATTTT
NA	TRBV4-1	NA	TRBJ1-5	CASSQEEHRSNQPQHF	TGCGCCAGCAGCCAAGAGGAACACCGTAGCAATCAGCCCCAGCATTTT
NA	TRBV29-1	NA	TRBJ2-3	CSVAIGRTDTQYF	TGCAGCGTAGCTATTGGACGCACAGATACGCAGTATTTT
NA	TRBV6-5	NA	TRBJ2-7	CASSYSRGVTYEQYF	TGTGCCAGCAGTTACTCGAGGGGGGTAACCTACGAGCAGTACTTC
NA	TRBV28	NA	TRBJ2-5	CASSLGGLETQYF	TGTGCCAGCAGCCTGGGGGGATTAGAGACCCAGTACTTC
NA	TRBV5-4	TRBD2	TRBJ2-1	CASSQSGTNNEQFF	TGTGCCAGCAGCCAGTCCGGGACTAACAATGAGCAGTTCTTC
NA	TRBV28	NA	TRBJ2-3	CASIDASSTDTQYF	TGTGCCAGCATCGACGCTTCTAGCACAGATACGCAGTATTTT
NA	TRBV29-1	NA	TRBJ2-2	CSVEKVAGELFF	TGCAGCGTTGAAAAGGTTGCGGGGGAGCTGTTTTTT
NA	TRBV5-1	TRBD1	TRBJ1-1	CASSRQGAQTEAFF	TGCGCCAGCAGCCGACAGGGGGCGCAAACTGAAGCTTTCTTT
NA	TRBV7-7	TRBD2	TRBJ2-5	CASSWTSGRSETQYF	TGTGCTAGCAGCTGGACTAGCGGGAGATCAGAGACCCAGTACTTC
NA	TRBV5-6	NA	TRBJ2-7	CASSLAVSYEQYF	TGTGCCAGCAGCTTGGCCGTGTCCTACGAGCAGTACTTC
NA	TRBV2	NA	TRBJ1-6	CASSVRTVYNSPLHF	TGTGCCAGCAGTGTGAGGACGGTCTATAATTCACCCCTCCACTTT
NA	TRBV7-9	TRBD2	TRBJ2-1	CASSPGASGTLYNEQFF	TGTGCCAGCAGCCCTGGGGCTAGCGGGACCCTCTACAATGAGCAGTTCTTC
NA	TRBV29-1	NA	TRBJ2-2	CSVESAVGGTGELFF	TGCAGCGTTGAATCTGCGGTTGGAGGGACCGGGGAGCTGTTTTTT
NA	TRBV30	NA	TRBJ2-1	CAWSETRVYNEQFF	TGTGCCTGGAGCGAGACCAGGGTATACAATGAGCAGTTCTTC
NA	TRBV7-2	NA	TRBJ2-5	CASSSARAQYF	TGTGCCAGCAGCTCCGCCCGGGCCCAGTACTTC
NA	TRBV7-2	TRBD1	TRBJ1-6	CASSLMTGGNSPLHF	TGTGCCAGCAGCTTAATGACAGGGGGTAATTCACCCCTCCACTTT